This passage covers 16 T cell receptor beta chains from one sample sequenced in a study of metastatic and nonmetastatic thyroid tumors. TCRdb reprocessed the PCR reads via MiXCR. The data show some 41,000 clones, roughly 14% seen once. Among the patients, none had received any treatment before thyroid surgery. The sample was blood. These receptors were collected from a female donor with papillary thyroid cancer or a benign thyroid nodule (not recorded which). Some clones in this sample may be carry-over from other donors' samples.

This clone rates as medium-sized. The chain carries TRBV6-1 and TRBJ1-6; tentatively, D is TRBD1 (6 bases). Trimming cost V 6 bases and J 10 bases, with 13 bases left between them. Germline V gene sequence: CDR1 MNHNS, CDR2 SASEGT. The CDR3 loop spans 13 amino acids. DNA of the CDR3: TGTGCCAGCAGCCTACGGGGGGCCTCACCCCTCCACTTT. Amino acids: CASSLRGASPLHF.

In this sample, this clone turned up a few times. The V and J genes are TRBV9 and TRBJ1-2; D not certain. Germline CDR1 is SGDLS and CDR2 is YYNGEE. V shed 0 bases and J shed 4 bases, with 16 bases lying between them. This CDR3 contains 16 residues. In DNA, the CDR3 is TGTGCCAGCAGCGTAGGAGGTGGAGTATACGGCTATGGCTACACCTTC. It translates to CASSVGGGVYGYGYTF.

This clone was counted ten times or more. The chain uses TRBV12-3 or TRBV12-4 and TRBJ2-3; D is unclear. V was clipped by 8 bases and J by 6 bases, with 6 bases between them. This CDR3 contains 10 residues. This chain's CDR3 is CASASDTQYF. CDR3 nucleotide sequence: TGTGCCAGCGCCTCTGATACGCAGTATTTT.

There are many counts of this clone. The chain recombines TRBV20-1 with TRBJ1-1; D not certain. This CDR3 has 14 residues. The V and J ends lost 4 bases and 3 bases respectively, with 15 bases between them. CDR1 DFQATT and CDR2 SNEGSKA come from the germline V gene (reference sequence). CDR3 protein: CSAKLSGRDTEAFF. CDR3 bases: TGCAGTGCTAAATTATCAGGTAGGGACACTGAAGCTTTCTTT.

This clone was counted at least ten times. The chain recombines TRBV19 with TRBJ1-1; D remains ambiguous. This CDR3 comprises 16 residues. Trimming took 6 bases from V and 0 from J, leaving 17 bases between them. In germline, CDR1 is LNHDA, CDR2 SQIVND (reference sequence). This CDR3 is CASSMMWQTMNTEAFF. In nucleotides, the CDR3 is TGTGCCAGTAGCATGATGTGGCAGACCATGAACACTGAAGCTTTCTTT.

This clone was observed many times. The chain is built from TRBV5-5 and TRBJ2-2, with TRBD2 as a possible D gene (7 bases). Germline V lookup: CDR1 SGHKS, CDR2 YYEKEE (reference sequence). The CDR3 consists of 16 residues. The V and J ends lost 2 bases and 7 bases respectively, with 18 bases between them. The CDR3 DNA reads TGTGCCAGCAGCTTTTCCCCGGGGGGCGCGGGCGGGGAGCTGTTTTTT. Translation gives CASSFSPGGAGGELFF.

This clone showed up many times. At one end the junction does not follow the germline gene, possibly because of a read error. This chain joins TRBV24-1 and TRBJ2-1; a possible D gene is TRBD2 (5 bases). CDR1 is KGHDR and CDR2 is SFDVKD in the germline V gene. This CDR3 has 15 amino acids. CDR3 residues: CATAKLRAAYNEQSF. The CDR3 DNA sequence: TGTGCCACCGCTAAGCTGAGGGCGGCGTACAATGAGCAGTCCTTC.

At least ten counts were recorded for this clone. This chain connects TRBV13 to TRBJ1-1; 7 positions agree with TRBD1. Germline lookup yields CDR1 PRHDT and CDR2 FYEKMQ (reference sequence). The CDR3 is 16 residues long. V shed 5 bases, J shed 0 bases, and the junction held 9 bases outside the gene matches. Here the CDR3 reads CASSERQGSLNTEAFF. For the CDR3, the DNA is TGTGCCAGCAGCGAGCGACAGGGTAGCTTGAACACTGAAGCTTTCTTT.

Ten or more counts support this clone. This chain joins TRBV28 and TRBJ1-1, with 7 bases matching TRBD1. This CDR3 has 15 amino acids. Trimming took 6 bases from V and 4 from J; bases not matched to a gene: 11. Germline loops: CDR1 MDHEN, CDR2 SYDVKM. CDR3 protein: CASRLTLQGSTEAFF. CDR3 coding DNA: TGTGCCAGCAGACTAACACTACAGGGGAGCACTGAAGCTTTCTTT.

This clone came up a few times. The V and J genes are TRBV5-6 and TRBJ2-7, with D possibly being TRBD1 (5 bases). Trimming removed 3 bases at V and 2 bases at J, with 12 bases between. Germline V lookup: CDR1 SGHDT, CDR2 YYEEEE. This CDR3 contains 14 residues. CDR3 nucleotides: TGTGCCAGCAGCTCGGTGGACAATACCTACGAGCAGTACTTC. Its protein is CASSSVDNTYEQYF.

The table lists this clone with many counts. The gene calls are TRBV6-1 and TRBJ2-1; D gene uncertain. The CDR3 length is 12 residues. The germline V and J ends were trimmed by 6 bases and 7 bases, with 10 bases remaining between them. CDR1 and CDR2 from the germline V gene are MNHNS and SASEGT. Here the CDR3 reads CASSQVSNEQFF. In DNA form, the CDR3 reads TGTGCCAGCAGCCAAGTGAGTAATGAGCAGTTCTTC.

This clone appeared many times. The CDR3 is CASSSRPGEETQYF. The CDR3 DNA follows: TGCGCCAGCAGCTCCCGTCCTGGGGAAGAGACCCAGTACTTC. This chain links TRBV5-1 with TRBJ2-5; no clear D. Looked up from germline, CDR1 is SGHRS and CDR2 is YFSETQ. The CDR3 length is 14 residues. V lost 3 bases to trimming and J lost 3 bases, with 12 bases between them.

This clone appeared many times. The chain links TRBV4-2 to TRBJ2-1, with 10 bases lining up with TRBD2. CDR3 length: 14 amino acids. Trimming at V came to 1 base and at J to 15 bases, leaving 9 bases not matched to a gene. Germline V lookup: CDR1 LGHNA, CDR2 YNFKEQ. CDR3 loop: CASSQGTRTSGPFF. As DNA, the CDR3 is TGTGCCAGCAGCCAAGGAACGAGGACTAGCGGCCCGTTCTTC.

This rearrangement joins TRBV7-2 to TRBJ2-3; weak D call: TRBD1 (6 bases). The CDR3 has 14 residues. Trimming left V 2 bases short and J 6 bases short, with 12 bases between. The germline CDR1 and CDR2 sequences are SGHTA and FQGNSA. CDR3 bases: TGTGCCAGCAGCTTAACAGGGATGGGGGATACGCAGTATTTT. Amino acids: CASSLTGMGDTQYF.

The V call is TRBV5-4, the J call TRBJ1-1; 9 bases align to TRBD1. There are 16 residues in the CDR3. Germline loops: CDR1 SGHNT, CDR2 YYREEE (reference sequence). The ends lost 4 bases at V and 7 bases at J; junction bases unmatched: 14. The CDR3 sequence: CASSNGQGRQGNEAFF. The CDR3 DNA is TGTGCCAGCAGCAACGGACAGGGGAGACAGGGCAATGAAGCTTTCTTT. The complete variable domain, with remaining parts taken from reference TRBV5-4 and TRBJ1-1, reads ETGVTQSPTHLIKTRGQQVTLRCSSQSGHNTVSWYQQALGQGPQFIFQYYREEENGRGNFPPRFSGLQFPNYSSELNVNALELDDSALYLCASSNGQGRQGNEAFFGQGTRLTVV.

This clone was observed at least ten times. J is TRBJ2-3 and V is TRBV9, with TRBD1 as a possible D gene (6 bases). With 0 bases removed from V and 4 bases from J, the gap between germline ends came to 15 bases. The CDR3 is made up of 16 amino acids. Germline CDR1 reads SGDLS; CDR2 reads YYNGEE. DNA of the CDR3: TGTGCCAGCAGCGTAGCCCCCAGCAGGGGTTCAGATACGCAGTATTTT. It codes for CASSVAPSRGSDTQYF.